This T cell receptor beta chain is from a study of cytomegalovirus exposure and HLA in healthy donors. The study's findings and limits: High specificity and sensitivity for cytomegalovirus status were reported for the classifier. A later analysis found first-cohort TCR clusters tended to co-occur in the 120 or so validation repertoires. Generally TCR sequences proved uncommon, though certain public TCRs appeared in numerous donors. Some TCR beta chains (more than 150 of them) were listed as cytomegalovirus-associated.

The CDR3 totals 12 residues. V was shortened by 1 base and J by 4 bases, with 5 bases between the two germline ends. The repertoire was sequenced with immunoSEQ multiplex PCR; TCRdb's copy has only in-frame clones and lacks some. The sample lists over 250,000 clones, about nine tenths occurring once. About this clone itself: Its antigen is unknown.

Material for sequencing was PBMCs. This clonotype was obtained from a woman aged 25 to 39 in good health and CMV-seropositive. The V and J genes are TRBV23-1 and TRBJ2-7; D not resolved. TRBV23-1 is an open reading frame whose function is uncertain. Here the CDR3 reads CASSQFRYEQYF. The CDR3 nucleotides are TGCGCCAGCAGTCAATTTCGGTACGAGCAGTACTTC.